Shown below are 19 T cell receptor beta chains from a single sample sequenced in a study of T-cell memory formation after mild COVID-19. A single record per CDR3 protein comes from TCRdb applying MiXCR to the 5' RACE reads. The sample records hundreds of thousands of distinct CDR3 sequences, under 20% being singletons. The sequencing sample was made of PBMCs or a T cell subset sorted from them (not recorded which). The receptor source for this set is a man aged 18 to 30 who had mild COVID-19 (a few samples of this study predate the infection). Cell type and time point are not known.

V is TRBV7-9 and J is TRBJ2-1; 8 bases match TRBD2. Germline assignment: CDR1 SEHNR and CDR2 FQNEAQ (reference sequence). This CDR3 is built from 15 residues. J was trimmed by 6 bases and V by 5 bases; bases with no gene match: 9. CDR3 DNA sequence: TGTGCCAGCAGCAATAGCACGGGGGGGATCAATGAGCAGTTCTTC. As protein: CASSNSTGGINEQFF.

This clonotype was counted a few times. The chain employs TRBV5-6 and TRBJ1-6; no reliable D call. The germline CDR1 and CDR2 sequences are SGHDT and YYEEEE. The V end was cut by 4 bases, the J end by 6 bases, with 11 bases between. This CDR3 spans 14 amino acids. The DNA for the CDR3 is TGTGCCAGCAGCCAGGACTATTTTAATTCACCCCTCCACTTT. Residues: CASSQDYFNSPLHF.

This chain links TRBV2 with TRBJ1-3; D unclear. The V gene's germline CDR1 is SNHLY and CDR2 FYNNEI. V dropped 4 bases and J dropped 4 bases, with 8 bases sitting between them. CDR3 length: 13 residues. CDR3 sequence: CASSGATGNTIYF. As DNA, the CDR3 is TGTGCCAGCAGTGGAGCGACAGGAAACACCATATATTTT.

The chain has TRBV6-5 and TRBJ2-6; TRBD2 matches at 7 bases. CDR1 is MNHEY and CDR2 is SVGAGI in the germline V gene. The J segment lost 1 base and the V segment lost 2 bases, leaving 8 bases of the junction unmatched. This CDR3 spans 18 amino acids. This CDR3 is CASSYRAGTWSGANVLTF. The CDR3 nucleotides read TGTGCCAGCAGTTACCGAGCGGGAACGTGGTCTGGGGCCAACGTCCTGACTTTC.

This clonotype was counted ten times or more. The chain links TRBV12-3 or TRBV12-4 to TRBJ2-2; D possibly uses TRBD1 or TRBD2 (5 bases each). The length of the CDR3 is 13 residues. V shed 5 bases and J shed 6 bases, with 10 bases lying between them. The CDR3 loop reads CASSRRDPGELFF. The CDR3 nucleotides read TGTGCCAGCAGTCGCAGGGACCCCGGGGAGCTGTTTTTT.

This sequence joins TRBV3-1 and TRBJ1-5; D unresolved. Germline V lookup: CDR1 LGHDT, CDR2 YNNKEL (reference sequence). The CDR3 runs 13 residues. Trimming shortened V by 1 base and J by 9 bases, and 10 bases separated the two germline ends. The DNA of the CDR3 is TGTGCCAGCAGCCAAGCCTCGCAGGTGCCCCAGCATTTT. Translating gives CASSQASQVPQHF. The entire variable domain, with the rest obtained from reference TRBV3-1 and TRBJ1-5, is as follows: DTAVSQTPKYLVTQMGNDKSIKCEQNLGHDTMYWYKQDSKKFLKIMFSYNNKELIINETVPNRFSPKSPDKAHLNLHINSLELGDSAVYFCASSQASQVPQHFGDGTRLSIL.

The CDR3 region has the DNA TGTGCCAGCCCTATCGGTAGAGGGCAGGGATCCATACGGAATCAGCCCCAGCATTTT. Translated: CASPIGRGQGSIRNQPQHF. The J gene is TRBJ1-5, the V gene TRBV6-5, with a tentative D call TRBD1 (5 bases). The CDR3 spans 19 residues. Germline CDR1 is MNHEY and CDR2 is SVGAGI. Trimming took off 8 bases at V and 4 bases at J, with 30 bases between the two ends.

The chain uses TRBV6-2 or TRBV6-3 and TRBJ2-2; 8 bases align to TRBD2. This CDR3 is 14 amino acids long. Trimming cost V 2 bases and J 12 bases; bases outside gene matches: 8. Per germline, CDR1 MNHEY and CDR2 SVGEGT. The chain's CDR3 is CASSYDDAGGKLFF. The CDR3 nucleotides are TGTGCCAGCAGTTACGATGACGCGGGGGGAAAGCTGTTTTTT.

This clonotype occurred a few times. The chain combines TRBV4-1 with TRBJ2-7, with 8 positions matching TRBD2. V lost 1 base, J lost 3 bases, and 5 bases stayed unmatched. This CDR3 region has 15 residues. From germline, CDR1 is MGHRA and CDR2 YSYEKL. CDR3 DNA sequence: TGCGCCAGCAGCCAAGTTTTAGCGGGGTTCTACGAGCAGTACTTC. Translating gives CASSQVLAGFYEQYF.

This clonotype appeared a few times. This chain uses TRBV7-9 with TRBJ2-1; 7 bases align to TRBD1. Germline trimming cut 3 bases from V and 12 bases from J; bases unmatched to any gene: 11. The CDR3 has 14 amino acids. Looked up from germline, CDR1 is SEHNR and CDR2 is FQNEAQ (reference sequence). Written as DNA, the CDR3 is TGTGCCAGCAGCTTTCGTGGACAGGCCGGGGTGCAGTTCTTC. Its translation: CASSFRGQAGVQFF.

The J gene is TRBJ2-3, the V gene TRBV5-4, with 9 bases aligning to TRBD2. The CDR3 is 15 amino acids. V was pared by 2 bases and J by 2 bases, with 3 bases of the junction left unmatched. Germline CDR1 and CDR2: SGHNT and YYREEE (reference sequence). The CDR3 sequence is CASSLPSGVTDTQYF. For the CDR3, the DNA is TGTGCCAGCAGCTTACCTAGCGGGGTCACAGATACGCAGTATTTT.

CDR3 coding DNA: TGCGCCAGCAGCCAAGAGCATACGGCGGGGGTAACAGATACGCAGTATTTT. It encodes CASSQEHTAGVTDTQYF. The rearrangement links TRBV4-1 to TRBJ2-3; TRBD2 matches 7 bases. Per germline, CDR1 MGHRA and CDR2 YSYEKL. V lost 0 bases, J lost 3 bases, and 9 bases stayed unmatched. The CDR3 runs to 17 residues.

This chain connects TRBV4-1 to TRBJ1-3, with a weak D call TRBD1 (6 bases). Trimming took off 5 bases at V and 2 bases at J, with 13 bases between the two ends. The CDR3 covers 15 residues. Germline values: CDR1 MGHRA, CDR2 YSYEKL. Written as DNA, the CDR3 is TGCGCCAGCAGCGATAACAGGGTACCTGGAAACACCATATATTTT. Protein product: CASSDNRVPGNTIYF.

This clonotype was seen ten or more times. This rearrangement joins TRBV4-3 to TRBJ2-3; D is possibly TRBD1 (5 bases). Trimming removed 5 bases at V and 2 bases at J, with 11 bases between. The germline CDR1 and CDR2 sequences are LGHNA and YSLEER. The CDR3 runs to 14 residues. The CDR3 bases are TGCGCCAGCAGCATTAGGGGCTACACAGATACGCAGTATTTT. Residues: CASSIRGYTDTQYF.

This clonotype has at least ten counts. The V call is TRBV20-1, the J call TRBJ1-2; D ambiguous. Germline loops: CDR1 DFQATT, CDR2 SNEGSKA (reference sequence). This CDR3 contains 11 residues. V lost 7 bases and J lost 3, with 9 bases in between. The CDR3 region is CSGTDDYGYTF. The CDR3 DNA is TGCAGTGGGACGGATGACTATGGCTACACCTTC.

There are a few counts of this clonotype. The chain combines TRBV5-1 with TRBJ2-3, with 11 positions matching TRBD2. The CDR3 has 15 amino acids. The V segment lost 6 bases and the J segment 0 bases; nucleotides outside the gene matches: 3. The germline CDR1 and CDR2 sequences are SGHRS and YFSETQ. The CDR3 DNA follows: TGCGCCAGCAAATCTAGCGGGGGGAGCACAGATACGCAGTATTTT. Protein: CASKSSGGSTDTQYF.

The rearrangement uses TRBV6-6 and TRBJ2-7, with D tentatively TRBD1 (6 bases). This CDR3 is built from 13 residues. The germline CDR1 and CDR2 sequences are MNHNY and SVGAGI (reference sequence). In nucleotides, the CDR3 is TGTGCCAGCAGTCCCGACCGAAGTGGGAAGGGGGAGGTC. This sequence encodes CASSPDRSGKGEV.

V gene TRBV20-1 combines with J gene TRBJ2-7, with unresolved D. The germline gives CDR1 DFQATT, CDR2 SNEGSKA (reference sequence). V gave up 0 bases and J gave up 6 bases, with 9 bases separating them. This CDR3 has 12 residues. The DNA for the CDR3 is TGCAGTGCTAGAGATAAGGCCCTCGAGCAGTACTTC. It translates to CSARDKALEQYF.

This rearrangement joins TRBV20-1 to TRBJ2-5; 7 bases fit TRBD2. Germline CDR1 is DFQATT and CDR2 is SNEGSKA (reference sequence). CDR3 size: 15 residues. V lost 4 bases, J lost 5 bases, and 13 bases stayed unmatched. The CDR3 region is CSATGGAGREETQYF. The DNA of the CDR3 is TGCAGTGCTACCGGTGGGGCGGGGAGGGAGGAGACCCAGTACTTC.